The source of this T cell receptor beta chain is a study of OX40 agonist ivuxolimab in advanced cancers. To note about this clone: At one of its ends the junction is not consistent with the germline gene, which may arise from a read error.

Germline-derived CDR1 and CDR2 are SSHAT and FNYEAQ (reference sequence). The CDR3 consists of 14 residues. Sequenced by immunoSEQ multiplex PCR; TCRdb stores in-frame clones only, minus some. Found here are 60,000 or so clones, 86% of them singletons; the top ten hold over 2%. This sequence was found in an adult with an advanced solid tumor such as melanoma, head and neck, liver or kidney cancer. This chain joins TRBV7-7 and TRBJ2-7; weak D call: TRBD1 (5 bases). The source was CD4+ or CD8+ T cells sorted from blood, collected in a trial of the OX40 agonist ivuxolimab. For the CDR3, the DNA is TGTGCTAGCAGCTTACATGACAGCTCCTACGAGCAGTACTTC. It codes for CASSLHDSSYEQYF.